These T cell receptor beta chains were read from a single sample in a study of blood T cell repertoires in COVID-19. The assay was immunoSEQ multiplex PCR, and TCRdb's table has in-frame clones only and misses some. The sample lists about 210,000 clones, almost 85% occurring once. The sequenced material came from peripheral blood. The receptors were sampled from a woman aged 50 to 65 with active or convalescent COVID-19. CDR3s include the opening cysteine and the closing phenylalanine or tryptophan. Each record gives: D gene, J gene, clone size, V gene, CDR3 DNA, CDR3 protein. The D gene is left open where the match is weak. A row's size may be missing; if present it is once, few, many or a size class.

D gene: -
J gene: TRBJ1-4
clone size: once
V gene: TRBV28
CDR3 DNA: TGTGCCAGCAGCCCTCGGACAGTTAATGAAAAACTGTTTTTT
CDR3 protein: CASSPRTVNEKLFF

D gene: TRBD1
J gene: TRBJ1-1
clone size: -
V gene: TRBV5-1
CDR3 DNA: TGCGCCAGCAGCTGGGGACAGGGTTATGAAGCTTTCTTT
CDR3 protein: CASSWGQGYEAFF

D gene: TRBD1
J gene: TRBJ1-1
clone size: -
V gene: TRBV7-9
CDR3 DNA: TGTGCCAGCAGGGGGACAGGGGGCCCACTGGGGGGAGAAGCTTTCTTT
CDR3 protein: CASRGTGGPLGGEAFF

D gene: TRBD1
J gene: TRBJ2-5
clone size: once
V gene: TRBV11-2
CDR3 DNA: TGTGCCAGCAGCCCCGGACAGGGAGAGACCCAGTACTTC
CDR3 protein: CASSPGQGETQYF

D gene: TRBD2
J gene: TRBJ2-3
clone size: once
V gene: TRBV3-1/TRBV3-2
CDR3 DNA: TGTGCCAGCAGCCGCGGGGGAAGCCCCACAGATACGCAGTATTTT
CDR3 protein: CASSRGGSPTDTQYF

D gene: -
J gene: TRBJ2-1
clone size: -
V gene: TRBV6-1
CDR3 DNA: TGTGCCAGCAGTGAAGCGGGCAGGGAAACTAATGAGCAGTTCTTC
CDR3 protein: CASSEAGRETNEQFF

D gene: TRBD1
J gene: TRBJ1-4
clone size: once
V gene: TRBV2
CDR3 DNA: TGTGCCAGCAGTTTAAACAGGGGCGTATATGAAAAACTGTTTTTT
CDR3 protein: CASSLNRGVYEKLFF

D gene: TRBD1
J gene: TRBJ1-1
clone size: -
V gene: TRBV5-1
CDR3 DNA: TGCGCCAGCAGGGGCCCAGGACAGGGGTTCATGAACACTGAAGCTTTCTTT
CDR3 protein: CASRGPGQGFMNTEAFF

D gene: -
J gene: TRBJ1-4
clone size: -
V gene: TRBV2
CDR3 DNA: TGTGCCAGCCGGGGGGGCGGGGCCTTTTCAACTAATGAAAAACTGTTTTTT
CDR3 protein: CASRGGGAFSTNEKLFF

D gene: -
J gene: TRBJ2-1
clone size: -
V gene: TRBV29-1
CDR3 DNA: TGCAGCGTAGGCCGGGACTCCAATGAGCAGTTCTTC
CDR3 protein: CSVGRDSNEQFF

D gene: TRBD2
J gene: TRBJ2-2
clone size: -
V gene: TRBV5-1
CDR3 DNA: TGCGCCAGCAGCTCGGGACTAGCGGGGAACCCCATCTGGGGCGGGGAGCTGTTTTTT
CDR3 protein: CASSSGLAGNPIWGGELFF

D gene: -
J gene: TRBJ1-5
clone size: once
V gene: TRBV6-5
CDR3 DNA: TGTGCCAGCAAAGACAGTAGCAATCAGCCCCAGCATTTT
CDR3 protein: CASKDSSNQPQHF

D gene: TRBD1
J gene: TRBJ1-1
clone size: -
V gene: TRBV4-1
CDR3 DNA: TGCGCCAGCACCTCCCCCCGGGGACAGGGAACGTCAAGGACTGAAGCTTTCTTT
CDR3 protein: CASTSPRGQGTSRTEAFF

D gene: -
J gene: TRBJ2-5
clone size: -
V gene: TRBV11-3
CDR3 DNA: TGTGCCAGCAGTCTAGGGGCGGCGTACCAAGAGACCCAGTACTTC
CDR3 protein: CASSLGAAYQETQYF

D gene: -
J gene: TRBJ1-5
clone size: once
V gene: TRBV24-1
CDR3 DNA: TGTGCCACCAGTGATTTGCATGGTTCAGGGCTCATAGGTCAGCCCCAGCATTTT
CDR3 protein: CATSDLHGSGLIGQPQHF

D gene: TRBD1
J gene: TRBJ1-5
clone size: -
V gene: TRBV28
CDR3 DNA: TGTGCCAGCAGTCCGGACAGGGGAGGCAATCAGCCCCAGCATTTT
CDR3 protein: CASSPDRGGNQPQHF

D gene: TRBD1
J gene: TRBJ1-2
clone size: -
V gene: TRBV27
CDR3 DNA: TGTGCCAGCAGTTCCCTGCAGGGGGCACGAAACTATGGCTACACCTTC
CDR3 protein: CASSSLQGARNYGYTF

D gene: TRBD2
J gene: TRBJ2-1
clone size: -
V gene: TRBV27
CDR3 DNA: TGTGCCAGCTGGCGCCCGGGGCTAGCGGGAGGCAATGAGCAGTTCTTC
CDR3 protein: CASWRPGLAGGNEQFF

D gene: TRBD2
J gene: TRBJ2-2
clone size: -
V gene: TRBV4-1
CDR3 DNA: TGCGCCAGCAGCCCTCGGGGACTAGCGGGGGACCTCACCGGGGAGCTGTTTTTT
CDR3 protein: CASSPRGLAGDLTGELFF

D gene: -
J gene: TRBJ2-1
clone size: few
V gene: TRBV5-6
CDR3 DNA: TGTGCCAGCAGCTTCGGGTCCTCGTACAATGAGCAGTTCTTC
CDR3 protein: CASSFGSSYNEQFF

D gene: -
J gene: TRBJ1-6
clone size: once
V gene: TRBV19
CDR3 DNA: TGTGCCAGTAGTTCGGCAGGCCCTAATTCACCCCTCCACTTT
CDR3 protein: CASSSAGPNSPLHF

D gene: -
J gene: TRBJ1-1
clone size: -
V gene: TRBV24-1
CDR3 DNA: TGTGCCACCCTCGATACAGCGGGCTCTGAAGCTTTCTTT
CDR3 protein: CATLDTAGSEAFF

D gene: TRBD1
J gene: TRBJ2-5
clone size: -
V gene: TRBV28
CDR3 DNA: TGTGCCAGCACCCTTGGGACAGGGGGACAGACCCAGTACTTC
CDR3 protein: CASTLGTGGQTQYF

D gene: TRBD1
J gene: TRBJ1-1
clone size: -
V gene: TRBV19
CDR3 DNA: TGTGCCAGTAGTCTACAGGGGTTCCACCCTGAAGCTTTCTTT
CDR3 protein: CASSLQGFHPEAFF

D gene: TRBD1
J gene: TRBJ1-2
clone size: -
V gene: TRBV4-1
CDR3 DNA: TGCGCCAGCAGCCAAGATTGGGCAGGGGGCGTCTATGGCTACACCTTC
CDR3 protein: CASSQDWAGGVYGYTF

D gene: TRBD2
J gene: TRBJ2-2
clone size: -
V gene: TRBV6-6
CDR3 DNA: TGTGCCAGCGAGAAGCGGGAGAACACCGGGGAGCTGTTTTTT
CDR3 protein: CASEKRENTGELFF

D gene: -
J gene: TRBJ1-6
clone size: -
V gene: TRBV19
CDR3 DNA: TGTGCCAGTACTATCAAAGGGGGAAATTCACCCCTCCACTTT
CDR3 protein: CASTIKGGNSPLHF

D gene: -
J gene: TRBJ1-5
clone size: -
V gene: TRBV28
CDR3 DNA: TGTGCCAGCAGTTTATCACAGGCCTATCAGCCCCAGCATTTT
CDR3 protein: CASSLSQAYQPQHF

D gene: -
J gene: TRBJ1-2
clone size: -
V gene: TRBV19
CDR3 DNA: TGTGCCAGTAGTGTCGGCAGGGGAAACTATGGCTACACCTTC
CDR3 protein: CASSVGRGNYGYTF

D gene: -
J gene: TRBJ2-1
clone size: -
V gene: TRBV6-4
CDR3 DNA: TGTGCCAGCAGTGACTCGACAGCTGGCAATGAGCAGTTCTTC
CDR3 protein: CASSDSTAGNEQFF

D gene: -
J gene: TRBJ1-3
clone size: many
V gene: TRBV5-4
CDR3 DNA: TGTGCCAGCAGCAACCCGGGACTGGGGTCTGGAAACACCATATATTTT
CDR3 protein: CASSNPGLGSGNTIYF

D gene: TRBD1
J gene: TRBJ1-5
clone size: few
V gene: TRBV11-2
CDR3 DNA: TGTGCCAGCAGCTTGGGGGACAGGGGCCTCGGGCAGCCCCAGCATTTT
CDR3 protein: CASSLGDRGLGQPQHF

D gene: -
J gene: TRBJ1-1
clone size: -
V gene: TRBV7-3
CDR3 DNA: TGTGCCAGCAGCTTAAACGGGGTAATGAACACTGAAGCTTTCTTT
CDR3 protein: CASSLNGVMNTEAFF

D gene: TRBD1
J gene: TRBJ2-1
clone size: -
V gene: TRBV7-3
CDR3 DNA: TGTGCCAGCAGCCTGGGGACAGGGGATTTCGATGAGCAGTTCTTC
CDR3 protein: CASSLGTGDFDEQFF

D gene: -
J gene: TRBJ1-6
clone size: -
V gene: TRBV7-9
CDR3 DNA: TGTGCCAGCAGCCCCAGGGGATTGAGGGGTAATTCACCCCTCCACTTT
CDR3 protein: CASSPRGLRGNSPLHF

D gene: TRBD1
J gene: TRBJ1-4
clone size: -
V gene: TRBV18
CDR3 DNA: TGTGCCAGCTCAAGAGACACAGGGGGACGTGAAAAACTGTTTTTT
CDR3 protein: CASSRDTGGREKLFF

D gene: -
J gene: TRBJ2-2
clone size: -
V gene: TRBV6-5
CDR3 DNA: TGTGCCAGCAGTTCCGGGATAGTGGCCGGGGAGCTGTTTTTT
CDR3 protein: CASSSGIVAGELFF

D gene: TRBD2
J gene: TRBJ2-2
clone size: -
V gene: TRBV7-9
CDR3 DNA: TGTGCCAGCAGCTTAGCCGGACTAGCGGGAAACACCGGGGAGCTGTTTTTT
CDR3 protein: CASSLAGLAGNTGELFF

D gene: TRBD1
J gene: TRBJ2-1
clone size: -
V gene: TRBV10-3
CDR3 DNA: TGTGCCATCAGTGCCGGGACAGGAGTTTACAATGAGCAGTTCTTC
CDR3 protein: CAISAGTGVYNEQFF

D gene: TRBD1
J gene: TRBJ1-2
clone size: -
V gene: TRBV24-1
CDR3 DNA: TGTGCCACCAGTGATTCGACTAGACAGGGGGCATATGGCTACACCTTC
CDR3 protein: CATSDSTRQGAYGYTF

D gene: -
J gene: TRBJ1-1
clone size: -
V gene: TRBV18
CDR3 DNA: TGTGCCAGCTCCGCACAGAGGGTGAACCCTGAAGCTTTCTTT
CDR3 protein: CASSAQRVNPEAFF

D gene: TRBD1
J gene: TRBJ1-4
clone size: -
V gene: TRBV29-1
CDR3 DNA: TGCAGCGTTGCAGGGACAGGGGGACAAAAACTGTTTTTT
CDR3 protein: CSVAGTGGQKLFF

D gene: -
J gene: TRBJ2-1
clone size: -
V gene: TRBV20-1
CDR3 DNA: TGCAGTGCAAGCGGATCCAATGAGCAGTTCTTC
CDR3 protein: CSASGSNEQFF

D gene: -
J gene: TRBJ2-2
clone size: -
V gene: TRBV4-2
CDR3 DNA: TGTGCCAGCAGCCGACTAGTGTGGACCGGGGAGCTGTTTTTT
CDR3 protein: CASSRLVWTGELFF

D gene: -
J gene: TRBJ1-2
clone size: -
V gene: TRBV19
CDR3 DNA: TGTGCCAGTAGTATATCCTGGCAGGCCAGCTATGGCTACACCTTC
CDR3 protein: CASSISWQASYGYTF

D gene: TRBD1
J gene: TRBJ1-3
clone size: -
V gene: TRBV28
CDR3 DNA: TGTGCCAGCAGCACAGGGGGGAGTAACACCATATATTTT
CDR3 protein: CASSTGGSNTIYF

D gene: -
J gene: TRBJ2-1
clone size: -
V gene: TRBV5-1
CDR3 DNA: TGCGCCAGCAGCTTGTCCGCTAGCAGCTACAATGAGCAGTTCTTC
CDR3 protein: CASSLSASSYNEQFF

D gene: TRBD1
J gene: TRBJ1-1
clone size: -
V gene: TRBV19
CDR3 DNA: TGTGCCAGTAGTATAGATCGTGGGACAGTGAACACTGAAGCTTTCTTT
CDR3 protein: CASSIDRGTVNTEAFF

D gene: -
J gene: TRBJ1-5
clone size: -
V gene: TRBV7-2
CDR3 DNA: TGTGCCAGCAGCCCGTTCCCCGCAGGCAGGTCGCATTTT
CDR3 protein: CASSPFPAGRSHF

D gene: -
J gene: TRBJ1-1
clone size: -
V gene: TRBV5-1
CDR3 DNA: TGCGCCAGCAGAATCCTCTACAGGGAGGGAAGGGTGAACACTGAAGCTTTCTTT
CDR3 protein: CASRILYREGRVNTEAFF